The 11 T cell receptor beta chains below all came from one sample that was sequenced in a study of T-cell memory formation after mild COVID-19. TCRdb used MiXCR to reprocess the 5' RACE reads, holding one entry per CDR3 protein. The table has 250,000 to 400,000 distinct CDR3 sequences, around 15% seen once. The specimen sequenced was PBMCs or a T cell subset sorted from them (not recorded which). All receptors come from a man between 18 and 35 years old who had mild COVID-19 (a few samples of this study predate the infection). Cell type and time point are not known.

This clonotype turned up a few times. The V and J genes are TRBV6-1 and TRBJ2-7; D remains unclear. The V gene lost 6 bases and the J gene lost 3 bases, with 9 bases spanning the gap. Germline assignment: CDR1 MNHNS and CDR2 SASEGT. There are 12 residues in the CDR3. CDR3: CASSQGHYEQYV. DNA for the CDR3: TGTGCCAGCAGCCAAGGGCACTACGAGCAGTACGTC.

The rearrangement links TRBV9 to TRBJ1-1; weak D call: TRBD1 (6 bases). Per germline, CDR1 SGDLS and CDR2 YYNGEE. The CDR3 is made up of 14 amino acids. V was trimmed by 3 bases and J by 1 base, leaving 10 bases between them. The chain's CDR3 is CASSDGGGNTEAFF. The CDR3 nucleotides read TGTGCCAGCAGCGATGGAGGGGGGAACACTGAAGCTTTCTTT.

This clonotype was counted at least ten times. The CDR3: CASSIRFRDVGRDTQYF. The CDR3 DNA follows: TGCGCCAGCAGCATAAGATTCCGGGACGTAGGAAGAGATACGCAGTATTTT. V gene TRBV5-1 combines with J gene TRBJ2-3; D tentatively fits TRBD1 or TRBD2 (5 bases each). Germline V gives CDR1 SGHRS, CDR2 YFSETQ. The CDR3 covers 17 residues. Trimming stripped 4 bases from V and 5 bases from J, with 23 bases between.

This clonotype was seen a handful of times. CDR3 residues: CASSQSFGLVHEQYV. Here the CDR3 DNA reads TGCGCCAGCAGTCAATCGTTCGGGCTCGTCCACGAGCAGTACGTC. The V and J genes are TRBV23-1 and TRBJ2-7; unclear D gene. TRBV23-1 carries the ORF label, with uncertain function. This CDR3 is built from 15 residues. V was pared by 0 bases and J by 5 bases, with 14 bases between.

A few counts support this clonotype. The CDR3 nucleotides read TGTGCCAGCTCACCACCGGAAAGTGGCTACACCTTC. Residues: CASSPPESGYTF. The chain links TRBV18 to TRBJ1-2, with no clear D. The germline V gene has CDR1 KGHSH and CDR2 LQKENI. The CDR3 consists of 12 residues. The V end was cut by 0 bases, the J end by 7 bases, with 6 bases between.

The chain joins TRBV5-1 to TRBJ2-5; 8 bases are shared with TRBD1. This CDR3 region has 16 residues. V lost 1 base to trimming and J lost 4 bases; unmatched junction nucleotides: 9. In germline, CDR1 is SGHRS, CDR2 YFSETQ. CDR3 bases: TGCGCCAGCAGCTTGACCGGGACAGGTAGTGGAGAGACCCAGTACTTC. Translating gives CASSLTGTGSGETQYF.

This clonotype was observed a handful of times. J is TRBJ2-1 and V is TRBV27; 9 bases match TRBD2. The V segment lost 1 base and the J segment 0 bases; nucleotides outside the gene matches: 10. The V gene's germline CDR1 is MNHEY and CDR2 SMNVEV (reference sequence). This CDR3 region has 19 residues. This CDR3 is CASSLLERGASPSYNEQFF. The CDR3 DNA reads as TGTGCCAGCAGTTTATTGGAGCGGGGGGCCTCCCCCTCCTACAATGAGCAGTTCTTC.

This clonotype was detected only a few times. V and J are TRBV7-9 and TRBJ1-3; tentatively, D is TRBD1 (6 bases). Germline CDR1 is SEHNR and CDR2 is FQNEAQ (reference sequence). V was cut by 7 bases and J by 7 bases, with 20 bases left in between. This CDR3 comprises 15 residues. The CDR3 spells CASTIFTGGRNTIYF. In nucleotides, the CDR3 is TGTGCCAGCACCATTTTCACGGGGGGCCGGAACACCATATATTTT.

This clonotype was detected a few times. The V gene is TRBV6-2 or TRBV6-3, the J gene TRBJ2-1; D uncertain. CDR1 is MNHEY, CDR2 SVGEGT, per germline. V lost 2 bases to trimming and J lost 0 bases, with 8 bases between them. The CDR3 is 15 residues long. CDR3 region: CASSYRPSSYNEQFF. The CDR3 DNA reads as TGTGCCAGCAGTTACCGACCGAGCTCCTACAATGAGCAGTTCTTC.

The sample holds a few counts of this clonotype. This sequence joins TRBV4-3 and TRBJ2-4; 8 bases are shared with TRBD1. The CDR3 consists of 14 residues. J gave up 6 bases and V 3 bases, and 4 bases lay outside the gene matches. Germline CDR1 reads LGHNA; CDR2 reads YSLEER. CDR3 sequence reads: CASSQTGQGNIQYF. The CDR3 DNA is TGCGCCAGCAGCCAGACCGGACAGGGAAACATTCAGTACTTC.

In this sample, this clonotype turned up many times. The V gene is TRBV20-1, the J gene TRBJ1-3; 7 nucleotides agree with TRBD1. V lost 3 bases to trimming and J lost 2 bases; unmatched junction nucleotides: 7. Germline V gives CDR1 DFQATT, CDR2 SNEGSKA (reference sequence). This CDR3 comprises 15 residues. In DNA form, the CDR3 reads TGCAGTGCTAGGGTTACCACAGGGGCTGGAAACACCATATATTTT. Protein sequence: CSARVTTGAGNTIYF.